These T cell receptor beta chains were read from a single sample in a study of regulatory T cells in long-lasting Graves disease. Each CDR3 protein is one row after TCRdb ran MiXCR on the multiplex PCR reads. Among some 500,000 distinct CDR3 sequences listed, approximately 13% were seen once. These same data were also listed under a study on T cells in Graves' hyperthyroidism and ophthalmopathy.

The specimen comprised peripheral blood mononuclear cells (PBMCs), sampled at new diagnosis, from a patient treated with antithyroid drugs. Every receptor here comes from a man aged 30 to 45 with Graves disease. The CDR3 runs from the conserved cysteine through the conserved F or W. Clone size appears in some rows only: once, few, many, or a class for an expanded clone.

TRBV6-1	TRBJ2-7	many	CASSTSGRLYEQYF
TRBV20-1	TRBJ2-1	many	CSAELAGGPSEQFF
TRBV30	TRBJ2-5	few	CAWSSWNQETQYF
TRBV5-8	TRBJ2-1	many	CASTSDYEQFF
TRBV4-1	TRBJ2-3	.	CASSQLTSREVDTQYF
TRBV9	TRBJ2-1	once	CANSLNIYNEQFF
TRBV20-1	TRBJ2-1	many	CSAGRQGLEQFF
TRBV7-9	TRBJ1-4	many	CASSLGTGDEKLFF
TRBV10-3	TRBJ1-6	many	CAISGAGDSPLHF
TRBV30	TRBJ2-7	many	CAWNNEPGEEQYF
TRBV5-1	TRBJ2-2	.	CASDPGGTGLTGELFF
TRBV29-1	TRBJ2-7	few	CSATERPSSYEQYF
TRBV27	TRBJ2-7	many	CASSQYGYEQYF
TRBV18	TRBJ2-1	.	CASSSLEVQGEQFF
TRBV6-1	TRBJ1-5	many	CASRLDRFDQPQHF
TRBV7-3	TRBJ1-1	many	CASSHGQGSTEAFF
TRBV2	TRBJ2-3	.	CASSNRVSTNTQYF
TRBV20-1	TRBJ2-7	.	CSARWALGGTGGPVGQYF
TRBV6-9	TRBJ2-5	many	CASSYPGGEETQYF
TRBV7-8	TRBJ2-1	many	CASSFLGQEGVNEQFF
TRBV27	TRBJ2-7	few	CASSKKQGYEQYF
TRBV2	TRBJ2-7	many	CASSDLAGVSYEQYF
TRBV19	TRBJ2-7	.	CASSRQGAFNEQYF
TRBV28	TRBJ1-1	.	CASSIAAAAEAFF
TRBV2	TRBJ1-1	many	CASSADGNTEAFF
TRBV24-1	TRBJ2-1	many	CATSDLGRDPYNEQFF
TRBV7-9	TRBJ2-1	few	CASSLAHSVYNEQFF
TRBV2	TRBJ2-7	many	CASSVRATAYEQYF
TRBV18	TRBJ1-2	.	CASSPRMAGGDSDGYTF
TRBV7-9	TRBJ2-3	few	CASSLRRLAPDTQYF
TRBV6-1	.	.	CASSQTSGQETQYF
TRBV10-3	TRBJ2-7	many	CATGLEPIYEQYF
TRBV2	TRBJ2-1	many	CATPVALSPINEQFF
TRBV5-1	TRBJ2-2	.	CASSLQADTGELFF
TRBV28	TRBJ2-7	many	CASSGGRDDYEQYF
TRBV5-1	TRBJ2-3	many	CASSLETGKDTQYF
TRBV12-3/TRBV12-4	TRBJ1-5	few	CASSRAAGQPQHF
TRBV28	TRBJ1-2	many	CASRSTGAYGYTF
TRBV9	TRBJ2-1	many	CASSVEAGYNEQFF
TRBV19	TRBJ2-6	.	CASHLAGISGANVLTF
TRBV5-6	TRBJ1-4	.	CASRRGNFDEKLFF
TRBV20-1	TRBJ2-3	few	CSAQKSGDHTDTQYF
TRBV18	TRBJ2-6	few	CASSLTSPGANVLTF
TRBV2	TRBJ2-3	many	CASSGDPPDTQYF
TRBV29-1	TRBJ2-2	many	CSVGRTGMNTGELFF
TRBV5-8	TRBJ2-5	.	CASSFKKAGETQYF
TRBV7-3	TRBJ2-2	.	CASSLTAGAGGRTGELFF
TRBV5-1	TRBJ2-7	many	CASSLGSTDEQYF
TRBV20-1	TRBJ2-5	many	CSASDETQYF
TRBV29-1	TRBJ1-1	many	CSGRVGTEAFF
TRBV5-1	TRBJ2-1	many	CASSLRWPGQVVQFAYNEQFF
TRBV11-2	TRBJ2-5	many	CASSLEGIGGTETQYF
TRBV12-5	TRBJ2-1	many	CASGPAGTGAHNEQFF
TRBV11-1	TRBJ2-7	many	CASSPRTVSYEQYF